This entry describes one T cell receptor (beta chain). Its antigen is undetermined. This sample is part of a study of vaccination effects on CD4 cells after COVID-19. Here immunoSEQ multiplex PCR was the method, and the copy in TCRdb shows in-frame clones only, minus some. The repertoire holds more than 50,000 clones, with roughly four fifths as singletons. Germline values: CDR1 MNHNS, CDR2 SASEGT. CDR3 length: 13 residues. The V end was cut by 2 bases, the J end by 12 bases, with 17 bases between. Before sequencing took place, the ViraFEST assay used viral peptide pools to expand antigen-specific CD4+ T cells. Cells that had been cultured for 10 days were the source of isolated CD4+ T cells. It was with about 10 IU/ml IL-2 and roughly 9.2 ug/ml peptides that 1.8 million or so PBMC per well were cultured.

The receptor was isolated from a human donor who received a COVID-19 vaccine. The V call is TRBV6-1, the J call TRBJ2-7; unclear D gene. The sample was CD4+ T cells from PBMCs cultured with HCoV-229E spike peptides, taken before COVID-19 vaccination. The CDR3 nucleotides read TGTGCCAGCAGTGAATTGCCAGATCGACGGCCGTACGTC. Translated: CASSELPDRRPYV.